This T cell receptor beta chain was sequenced during a study of blood T cell repertoires in COVID-19. Overall study: Spain, Italy and the United States supplied samples that represented acute and convalescent COVID-19. T cells, B-cell-depleted T cells, or PBMCs supplied cDNA or gDNA.

In the study's own analysis: Using reference gene primer amplification, nucleated cell counts were estimated. Sequencing was performed with immunoSEQ multiplex PCR; in TCRdb, only in-frame clones are kept and a portion is missing. V, J and clone size are taken as reported in that table, and D and trimming were inferred from the DNA itself. The sample holds about 200,000 clones, over 75% seen once. This CDR3 is built from 13 residues. Germline loops: CDR1 MNHNS, CDR2 SASEGT. V gave up 7 bases and J gave up 3 bases; unmatched junction bases: 5. This TCR derives from a human donor with active or convalescent COVID-19. The donor label of this sample is uncertain. This chain links TRBV6-1 with TRBJ1-1, with 7 nucleotides matching TRBD1. Source material: peripheral blood. This CDR3 is CASNDRDDTEAFF. DNA for the CDR3: TGTGCCAGCAACGACAGGGATGACACTGAAGCTTTCTTT.